Each of the 11 T cell receptor beta chains below was sequenced from the same sample in a study of shared clonotypes between healthy human individuals. CD45RO negativity and positive selection for CCR7 defined naive CD8 cells, a population that excluded terminally differentiated effector memory CD45RA+ cells. Method: immunoSEQ multiplex PCR; TCRdb's copy keeps in-frame clones and lacks some. The profile shows 800,000 or so clones, about 97% of them singletons. The specimen sequenced was naive CD8+ T cells sorted from blood. All receptors derive from a man between 25 and 39 years old in good health.

This rearrangement joins TRBV4-1 to TRBJ2-7, with 7 bases that match TRBD2. The CDR3 is 16 amino acids. Germline-derived CDR1 and CDR2 are MGHRA and YSYEKL. Trimming removed 1 base from V and 1 base from J; junction bases left unmatched: 7. This CDR3 reads CASSQVSGAPSYEQYF. The CDR3 bases are TGCGCCAGCAGCCAAGTCAGCGGGGCACCTTCCTACGAGCAGTACTTC.

This clone was found once. This chain uses TRBV15 with TRBJ2-1; D is unclear. Trimming removed 0 bases at V and 3 bases at J, with 15 bases between. Germline assignment: CDR1 LNHNV and CDR2 YYDKDF (reference sequence). The CDR3 runs 17 residues. For the CDR3, the DNA is TGTGCCACCAGCAGAGAAGGGCTAGTTCCAGGCTACAATGAGCAGTTCTTC. Its translation: CATSREGLVPGYNEQFF.

This chain links TRBV11-1 with TRBJ2-3, with D possibly being TRBD2 (6 bases). This CDR3 comprises 15 residues. Deletions cut 1 base from V and 2 bases from J, with 10 bases between. Germline V CDR1 and CDR2: SGHAT, FQDESV (reference sequence). DNA for the CDR3: TGTGCCAGCAGCTTAGGTGGGACTCTCACAGATACGCAGTATTTT. This codes for CASSLGGTLTDTQYF. The full variable domain, its missing parts supplied by reference TRBV11-1 and TRBJ2-3, is EAEVAQSPRYKITEKSQAVAFWCDPISGHATLYWYRQILGQGPELLVQFQDESVVDDSQLPKDRFSAERLKGVDSTLKIQPAELGDSAMYLCASSLGGTLTDTQYFGPGTRLTVL.

This chain joins TRBV7-9 and TRBJ1-2; 9 bases align to TRBD1. V lost 5 bases and J lost 4; bases outside the gene matches: 8. CDR3 length: 15 amino acids. Germline V gives CDR1 SEHNR, CDR2 FQNEAQ (reference sequence). The CDR3 sequence is CASSPGTGYGYGYTF. As DNA, the CDR3 is TGTGCCAGCAGCCCGGGGACAGGGTACGGCTATGGCTACACCTTC.

The CDR3 protein is CASGRDPDAFF. The CDR3 DNA reads as TGTGCCAGCGGCCGGGACCCCGATGCTTTCTTT. V is TRBV6-1 and J is TRBJ1-1, with D possibly being TRBD1 (5 bases). The CDR3 extends over 11 amino acids. Trimming pared 8 bases from V and 11 bases from J, leaving 15 bases between. Germline CDR1 is MNHNS and CDR2 is SASEGT.

This rearrangement joins TRBV10-2 to TRBJ1-1; D may be TRBD1 (5 bases). Trimming stripped 5 bases from V and 0 bases from J, with 7 bases between. Germline V CDR1 and CDR2: WSHSY, SAAADI. The CDR3 is made up of 13 amino acids. This CDR3 reads CASSSDMNTEAFF. The CDR3 region has the DNA TGCGCCAGCAGTTCGGACATGAACACTGAAGCTTTCTTT.

This chain uses TRBV21-1 with TRBJ2-7; no DNA check was done on the table's D call, TRBD1. TRBV21-1 is described as a pseudogene. The CDR3 consists of 15 residues. CDR3 bases: TGTGCCAGCATCAAGGGACAGGTCCAATCCTACGAGCAGTACTTC. It translates to CASIKGQVQSYEQYF.

The V and J genes are TRBV5-8 and TRBJ1-1; D is unresolved. The V and J ends lost 2 bases and 0 bases respectively, with 20 bases between them. The CDR3 has 18 residues. Looked up from germline, CDR1 is SGHTS and CDR2 is YDEGEE. The CDR3 sequence: CASSFSSPIPIMNTEAFF. CDR3 DNA: TGTGCCAGCAGCTTCTCTTCCCCAATTCCGATTATGAACACTGAAGCTTTCTTT.

The CDR3 DNA sequence: TGTGCCAGCAGCATTACAGGGTCTGGGGCCAACGTCCTGACTTTC. Protein: CASSITGSGANVLTF. The V gene is TRBV7-3, the J gene TRBJ2-6; TRBD1 is a possible D gene (6 bases). Trimming took off 5 bases at V and 1 base at J, with 9 bases between the two ends. This CDR3 spans 15 amino acids. Germline V gene lookup returns CDR1 SGHTA and CDR2 FQGTGA.

About this clone itself: Other DNA sequences of this sample code for an identical CDR3. This rearrangement joins TRBV9 to TRBJ2-1; no firm D call. The CDR3 is made up of 13 amino acids. The germline V gene encodes CDR1 SGDLS and CDR2 YYNGEE. Trimming removed 3 bases from V and 0 bases from J, with 4 bases in between. CDR3 DNA: TGTGCCAGCAGCGGAGGCTCCTACAATGAGCAGTTCTTC. Translated, it gives CASSGGSYNEQFF.

The J gene is TRBJ1-3, the V gene TRBV7-6; D gene ambiguous. There are 16 residues in the CDR3. Looked up from germline, CDR1 is SGHVS and CDR2 is FNYEAQ. V was clipped by 2 bases and J by 0 bases, with 11 bases between them. The CDR3 bases are TGTGCCAGCAGCTTACCCGGCGGGAACTCTGGAAACACCATATATTTT. Protein: CASSLPGGNSGNTIYF.